The next 18 T cell receptor beta chains were all read from a single sample in a study of T cell repertoires in cytomegalovirus infection (dated by TCRdb to about 2019). Sequencing instrument: Illumina HiSeq 1500. TCRdb ran its own pipeline on the public reads, namely fastp trimming at Q25 and MiXCR clone calling, and kept in-frame beta chains. Rows with a matching CDR3 protein are joined into one entry that keeps the most common DNA and genes. The sample table records 490,000 or so distinct CDR3 sequences; about 10% of these occur just once. Of the sample, about 9.4% falls within the top ten clones. What was sequenced was PBMCs. These receptors were collected from a human donor in good health (CMV status not recorded). Some clones in this sample may be carry-over from other donors' samples.

The genes are TRBV29-1 and TRBJ1-1; D call uncertain. Germline CDR1 and CDR2: SQVTM and ANQGSEA. The CDR3 is 11 amino acids. Trimming shortened V by 1 base and J by 10 bases, and 10 bases separated the two germline ends. The CDR3 is CSVEGGPGAFF. CDR3 DNA sequence: TGCAGCGTTGAAGGTGGCCCGGGAGCTTTCTTT. The whole variable domain, filled in from reference TRBV29-1 and TRBJ1-1, reads SAVISQKPSRDICQRGTSLTIQCQVDSQVTMMFWYRQQPGQSLTLIATANQGSEATYESGFVIDKFPISRPNLTFSTLTVSNMSPEDSSIYLCSVEGGPGAFFGQGTRLTVV.

The chain is built from TRBV2 and TRBJ2-1; 9 bases match TRBD2. J gave up 8 bases and V 6 bases, and 8 bases lay outside the gene matches. The CDR3 has 14 amino acids. Germline values: CDR1 SNHLY, CDR2 FYNNEI. CDR3 residues: CASRWGTSFDEQFF. The CDR3 bases are TGTGCCAGCAGATGGGGGACTAGCTTCGATGAGCAGTTCTTC.

This clonotype came up many times. The chain has TRBV11-2 and TRBJ2-2, with 9 nucleotides matching TRBD1. CDR1 and CDR2 (germline): SGHAT, FQNNGV. Trimming cost V 4 bases and J 5 bases; bases outside gene matches: 23. This CDR3 comprises 21 residues. CDR3 residues: CASSSRTRRGRTGEKTGELFF. CDR3 DNA: TGTGCCAGCAGCTCACGGACCCGGCGGGGTCGGACAGGGGAGAAAACCGGGGAGCTGTTTTTT. The full variable domain, with the rest looked up from reference TRBV11-2 and TRBJ2-2, is EAGVAQSPRYKIIEKRQSVAFWCNPISGHATLYWYQQILGQGPKLLIQFQNNGVVDDSQLPKDRFSAERLKGVDSTLKIQPAKLEDSAVYLCASSSRTRRGRTGEKTGELFFGEGSRLTVL.

This clonotype was seen ten or more times. The gene calls are TRBV7-9 and TRBJ1-2, with D unclear. CDR1 is SEHNR and CDR2 is FQNEAQ in the germline V gene (reference sequence). V was clipped by 0 bases and J by 1 base, with 3 bases between them. This CDR3 has 13 amino acids. The CDR3 here is CASSLAVNYGYTF. The DNA of the CDR3 is TGTGCCAGCAGCTTAGCAGTTAACTATGGCTACACCTTC.

There are many counts of this clonotype. V gene TRBV7-8 combines with J gene TRBJ2-2; D assignment may be TRBD1 or TRBD2 (5 bases each). The CDR3 covers 18 residues. CDR1 is SGHVS, CDR2 FQNEAQ, per germline. V lost 2 bases and J lost 3, with 19 bases in between. Here the CDR3 DNA reads TGTGCCAGCAGCTTAAGCGTAGCCGCACAGGAGGACACCGGGGAGCTGTTTTTT. Its protein product is CASSLSVAAQEDTGELFF.

This clonotype was detected many times. The rearrangement joins TRBV7-2 to TRBJ2-2; tentative D call: TRBD1 (6 bases). Trimming shortened V by 4 bases and J by 2 bases, and 11 bases separated the two germline ends. Germline V gene lookup returns CDR1 SGHTA and CDR2 FQGNSA. This CDR3 comprises 15 residues. Here the CDR3 reads CASSSLGANTGELFF. The DNA for the CDR3 is TGTGCCAGCAGCTCCCTGGGGGCCAACACCGGGGAGCTGTTTTTT.

The chain links TRBV12-5 to TRBJ2-1; 7 bases are a match to TRBD2. Germline CDR1 is LGHNT and CDR2 is FRNRAP. V dropped 6 bases and J dropped 7; count of bases not matched to a gene: 6. The CDR3 spans 13 residues. The CDR3 DNA sequence: TGTGCTAGTGGCCGGGGAGGGAGGAATGAGCAGTTCTTC. Translated: CASGRGGRNEQFF. The complete variable domain, with remaining parts taken from reference TRBV12-5 and TRBJ2-1, reads DARVTQTPRHKVTEMGQEVTMRCQPILGHNTVFWYRQTMMQGLELLAYFRNRAPLDDSGMPKDRFSAEMPDATLATLKIQPSEPRDSAVYFCASGRGGRNEQFFGPGTRLTVL.

There are a few counts of this clonotype. The chain couples TRBV20-1 to TRBJ2-5, with unresolved D. In germline, CDR1 is DFQATT, CDR2 SNEGSKA (reference sequence). V shed 0 bases and J shed 4 bases, with 15 bases lying between them. The CDR3 has 15 residues. Written as DNA, the CDR3 is TGCAGTGCTAGAGATGCGGCTAGTGGGCCAGAGACCCAGTACTTC. Amino acids: CSARDAASGPETQYF.

This clonotype was found a few times. The chain is built from TRBV5-1 and TRBJ2-1; the D gene could be TRBD1 or TRBD2 (5 bases each). The CDR3 contains 12 residues. Trimming shortened V by 2 bases and J by 7 bases, and 7 bases separated the two germline ends. CDR1 is SGHRS and CDR2 is YFSETQ in the germline V gene. The CDR3 loop is CASSFEGNEQFF. CDR3 coding DNA: TGCGCCAGCAGCTTTGAGGGGAATGAGCAGTTCTTC. Complete variable domain (other parts from reference TRBV5-1 and TRBJ2-1): KAGVTQTPRYLIKTRGQQVTLSCSPISGHRSVSWYQQTPGQGLQFLFEYFSETQRNKGNFPGRFSGRQFSNSRSEMNVSTLELGDSALYLCASSFEGNEQFFGPGTRLTVL.

This clonotype has at least ten counts. The chain links TRBV6-5 to TRBJ1-6; 11 bases are shared with TRBD1. Looked up from germline, CDR1 is MNHEY and CDR2 is SVGAGI. This CDR3 is 18 amino acids long. V shed 2 bases, J shed 8 bases, and the junction held 11 bases outside the gene matches. CDR3 sequence reads: CASSYVAGGQGVDSPLHF. The CDR3 nucleotides are TGTGCCAGCAGTTACGTCGCTGGGGGACAGGGGGTTGATTCACCCCTCCACTTT.

V gene TRBV20-1 combines with J gene TRBJ1-2; D not certain. This CDR3 contains 12 residues. V lost 2 bases and J lost 2, with 6 bases in between. Germline loops: CDR1 DFQATT, CDR2 SNEGSKA (reference sequence). CDR3 region: CSARMVNYGYTF. Written as DNA, the CDR3 is TGCAGTGCTAGAATGGTGAACTATGGCTACACCTTC.

This clonotype occurred many times. The chain couples TRBV7-8 to TRBJ1-5, with D possibly being TRBD1 (5 bases). The CDR3 consists of 13 residues. Trimming shortened V by 6 bases and J by 5 bases, and 11 bases separated the two germline ends. Germline V gene sequence: CDR1 SGHVS, CDR2 FQNEAQ. CDR3 region: CASRGGGDQPQHF. The CDR3, as DNA: TGTGCCAGCAGGGGGGGAGGGGATCAGCCCCAGCATTTT.

This clonotype was seen only a few times. The V and J genes are TRBV2 and TRBJ2-4, with D uncertain. The ends were cut back, 6 bases at V and 11 bases at J, with 14 bases in the middle. This CDR3 is 12 amino acids long. CDR1 is SNHLY and CDR2 is FYNNEI in the germline V gene. In DNA form, the CDR3 reads TGTGCCAGCAGACCACTCCTACCTTTTCAGTACTTC. Translated, it gives CASRPLLPFQYF. The full variable domain, in which reference TRBV2 and TRBJ2-4 provide the parts outside the CDR3, is EPEVTQTPSHQVTQMGQEVILRCVPISNHLYFYWYRQILGQKVEFLVSFYNNEISEKSEIFDDQFSVERPDGSNFTLKIRSTKLEDSAMYFCASRPLLPFQYFGAGTRLSVL.

This clonotype was seen repeatedly, ten times or more. This chain connects TRBV7-2 to TRBJ1-4; tentative D call: TRBD1 (5 bases). Germline values: CDR1 SGHTA, CDR2 FQGNSA. Between the trimmed V and J ends, which lost 5 bases and 8 bases, there was a span of 18 bases. The CDR3 covers 15 residues. The CDR3 coding sequence is TGTGCCAGCAGCCCATCGGGGGTCCCTTCCGAAAAACTGTTTTTT. Its translation: CASSPSGVPSEKLFF.

There are many counts of this clonotype. The chain couples TRBV20-1 to TRBJ2-4; D not resolved. Trimming removed 2 bases from V and 0 bases from J, with 11 bases in between. This CDR3 comprises 15 residues. Per germline, CDR1 DFQATT and CDR2 SNEGSKA (reference sequence). This CDR3 is CSARPSALAKNIQYF. The CDR3 nucleotides are TGCAGTGCTAGACCCTCAGCTCTAGCCAAAAACATTCAGTACTTC.

This clonotype was observed many times. The gene calls are TRBV4-1 and TRBJ2-3, with D unresolved. Per the germline V gene, CDR1 is MGHRA and CDR2 is YSYEKL. V dropped 2 bases and J dropped 1 base, with 13 bases sitting between them. The CDR3 spans 16 residues. CDR3 in DNA: TGCGCCAGCAGCCAAACAACACCTCCCGGCACAGATACGCAGTATTTT. This encodes CASSQTTPPGTDTQYF.

This clonotype was counted only a few times. V gene TRBV19 combines with J gene TRBJ2-5; no definite D call. V was pared by 5 bases and J by 2 bases, with 24 bases between. The V gene's germline CDR1 is LNHDA and CDR2 SQIVND (reference sequence). The CDR3 has 18 residues. The CDR3 nucleotides are TGTGCCAGTAGTTCAGCTATGTACGGCCCCACGGAACAAGAGACCCAGTACTTC. Its protein product is CASSSAMYGPTEQETQYF.

This clonotype was detected many times. The CDR3 region has the DNA TGTGCCAGCAGCTTTCCCGGCGGACTACTTTACGAGCAGTACTTC. Translation: CASSFPGGLLYEQYF. V and J are TRBV7-2 and TRBJ2-7; D possibly corresponds to TRBD2 (6 bases). This CDR3 is built from 15 residues. V lost 3 bases and J 4 bases, leaving 16 bases between the germline ends. The germline V gene has CDR1 SGHTA and CDR2 FQGNSA.